A selection of T cell receptor beta chains follows, all from one sample in a study of blood T cell repertoires in COVID-19. Repertoires were generated with immunoSEQ multiplex PCR, while TCRdb's copy carries only in-frame clones and drops some. The data show approximately 200,000 clones, about 88% seen once. What was sequenced was peripheral blood. All receptors come from a man aged 35 to 55 with acute or convalescent COVID-19. Each CDR3 is given with its conserved first and last residue. D genes are given only for firm matches. Not every row has a clone size; where given, it reads once, few, many or a size class.

J	size	V	D	CDR3	DNA
TRBJ1-1	.	TRBV7-8	.	CASSLAGAGNTEAFF	TGTGCCAGCAGCTTAGCGGGGGCTGGGAACACTGAAGCTTTCTTT
TRBJ1-5	.	TRBV5-1	TRBD1	CASSLGDSSNQPQHF	TGCGCCAGCAGCTTGGGGGACAGTAGCAATCAGCCCCAGCATTTT
TRBJ2-7	.	TRBV19	TRBD1	CASQPGQGLYEQYF	TGTGCCAGTCAACCGGGACAGGGCCTCTACGAGCAGTACTTC
TRBJ1-3	.	TRBV6-5	TRBD1	CASSSGQGGGNTIYF	TGTGCCAGCAGTTCAGGACAGGGCGGGGGAAACACCATATATTTT
TRBJ2-7	.	TRBV27	TRBD1	CASSLKGQGYEQYF	TGTGCCAGCAGTTTAAAGGGACAGGGCTACGAGCAGTACTTC
TRBJ2-6	.	TRBV6-6	.	CASSRSSGANVLTF	TGTGCCAGCAGCAGGTCCTCTGGGGCCAACGTCCTGACTTTC
TRBJ2-7	.	TRBV11-3	.	CASASQGKATYEQYF	TGTGCCAGCGCCTCACAGGGAAAGGCAACCTACGAGCAGTACTTC
TRBJ2-3	once	TRBV29-1	TRBD2	CSVPGGGAQYF	TGCAGCGTTCCCGGGGGAGGGGCGCAGTATTTT
TRBJ2-5	.	TRBV11-3	.	CASSSSGLKETQYF	TGTGCCAGCAGCTCGAGCGGCTTGAAAGAGACCCAGTACTTC
TRBJ2-5	.	TRBV29-1	.	CSVVVLGGGETQYF	TGCAGCGTTGTGGTTCTAGGGGGTGGGGAGACCCAGTACTTC
TRBJ2-1	once	TRBV5-6	.	CASSLDRGSSYNEQFF	TGTGCCAGCAGCTTGGATCGGGGGAGCTCCTACAATGAGCAGTTCTTC
TRBJ2-2	.	TRBV7-2	.	CASSSLTAFTGELFF	TGTGCCAGCAGCTCCCTGACAGCTTTTACCGGGGAGCTGTTTTTT
TRBJ2-1	.	TRBV27	TRBD2	CASIGGWRGLRNEQFF	TGTGCCAGCATCGGGGGGTGGCGGGGGTTGAGGAATGAGCAGTTCTTC
TRBJ2-7	.	TRBV27	TRBD2	CASRTTSAVSVQYF	TGTGCCAGCAGGACGACTAGCGCGGTGTCGGTGCAGTACTTC
TRBJ1-3	.	TRBV3-1/TRBV3-2	.	CASSPRGGNTIYF	TGTGCCAGCAGCCCGCGGGGAGGAAACACCATATATTTT
TRBJ1-3	.	TRBV6-5	.	CASSRAGTTGNTIYF	TGTGCCAGCAGTCGTGCCGGAACTACTGGAAACACCATATATTTT
TRBJ2-3	.	TRBV29-1	.	CSVGRGISTDTQYF	TGCAGCGTTGGACGCGGAATAAGCACAGATACGCAGTATTTT
TRBJ1-1	.	TRBV7-9	TRBD1	CASSHRGFVSEAFF	TGTGCCAGCAGCCACAGGGGATTTGTTTCTGAAGCTTTCTTT
TRBJ2-3	.	TRBV5-4	TRBD1	CASRRTGGATDTQYF	TGTGCCAGCAGACGGACAGGGGGGGCGACAGATACGCAGTATTTT
TRBJ1-1	.	TRBV28	.	CASNSLGGARLAEAFF	TGTGCCAGCAACTCCCTAGGGGGGGCTCGTTTAGCTGAAGCTTTCTTT
TRBJ1-5	.	TRBV5-5	.	CASSFNSLNQPQHF	TGTGCCAGCAGCTTCAACAGCCTCAATCAGCCCCAGCATTTT
TRBJ2-3	.	TRBV27	.	CASSSRDTQYF	TGTGCCAGCAGTTCGAGAGATACGCAGTATTTT
TRBJ2-1	.	TRBV4-3	TRBD2	CASSQNRLAGNYNEQFF	TGCGCCAGCAGCCAGAACCGCCTAGCGGGGAACTACAATGAGCAGTTCTTC
TRBJ1-4	.	TRBV29-1	.	CSVASGGLRNEKLFF	TGCAGCGTTGCGAGTGGGGGCCTCCGAAATGAAAAACTGTTTTTT
TRBJ2-7	.	TRBV5-4	.	CASSFWQNEQYF	TGTGCCAGCAGCTTTTGGCAAAACGAGCAGTACTTC
TRBJ2-1	.	TRBV7-8	.	CASSWEARSYNEQFF	TGTGCCAGCAGCTGGGAGGCCCGCTCCTACAATGAGCAGTTCTTC
TRBJ2-5	.	TRBV7-9	TRBD2	CASSYTSGGFETQYF	TGTGCCAGCAGTTACACTAGCGGGGGGTTTGAGACCCAGTACTTC
TRBJ2-5	.	TRBV6-6	TRBD1	CASSYEGAGVETQYF	TGTGCCAGCAGTTACGAGGGGGCCGGGGTCGAGACCCAGTACTTC
TRBJ2-1	.	TRBV29-1	TRBD1	CSVPGQGDSYNEQFF	TGCAGCGTCCCCGGACAGGGGGACTCCTACAATGAGCAGTTCTTC
TRBJ1-2	.	TRBV12-3/TRBV12-4	.	CASTNLAAYGYTF	TGTGCCAGCACGAACCTGGCGGCCTATGGCTACACCTTC
TRBJ1-2	once	TRBV10-3	.	CAILADGRDLSYTF	TGTGCCATCCTAGCGGACGGCAGAGATTTGAGCTACACCTTC